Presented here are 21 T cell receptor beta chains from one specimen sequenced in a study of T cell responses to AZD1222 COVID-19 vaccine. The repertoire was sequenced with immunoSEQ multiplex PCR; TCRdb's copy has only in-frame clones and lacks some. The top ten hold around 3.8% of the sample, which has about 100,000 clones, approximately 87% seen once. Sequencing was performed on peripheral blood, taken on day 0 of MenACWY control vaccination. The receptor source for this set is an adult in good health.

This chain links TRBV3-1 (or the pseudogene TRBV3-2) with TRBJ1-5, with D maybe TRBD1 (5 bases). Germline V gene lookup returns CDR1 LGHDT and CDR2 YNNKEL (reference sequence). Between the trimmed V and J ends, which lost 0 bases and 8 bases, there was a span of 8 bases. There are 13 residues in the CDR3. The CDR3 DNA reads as TGTGCCAGCAGCCAAGATTTGGGGGAGCCCCAGCATTTT. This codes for CASSQDLGEPQHF.

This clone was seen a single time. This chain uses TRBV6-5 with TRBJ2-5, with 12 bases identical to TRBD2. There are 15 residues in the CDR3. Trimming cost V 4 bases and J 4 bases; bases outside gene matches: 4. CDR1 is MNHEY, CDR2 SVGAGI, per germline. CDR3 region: CASSSSGGAGETQYF. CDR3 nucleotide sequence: TGTGCCAGCAGTTCTAGCGGGGGGGCCGGAGAGACCCAGTACTTC.

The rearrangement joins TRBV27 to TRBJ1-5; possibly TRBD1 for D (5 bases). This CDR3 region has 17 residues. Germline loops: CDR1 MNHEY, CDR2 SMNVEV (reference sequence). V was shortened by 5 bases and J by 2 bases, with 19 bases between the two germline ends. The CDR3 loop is CASSPFGQGEGNQPQHF. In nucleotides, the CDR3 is TGTGCCAGCAGTCCCTTTGGGCAGGGTGAAGGCAATCAGCCCCAGCATTTT.

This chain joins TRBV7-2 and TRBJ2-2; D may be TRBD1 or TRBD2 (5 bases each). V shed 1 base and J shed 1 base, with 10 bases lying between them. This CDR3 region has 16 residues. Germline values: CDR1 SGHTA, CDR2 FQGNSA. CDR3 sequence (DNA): TGTGCCAGCAGCTTAGTGGGACCCAGGAACACCGGGGAGCTGTTTTTT. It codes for CASSLVGPRNTGELFF.

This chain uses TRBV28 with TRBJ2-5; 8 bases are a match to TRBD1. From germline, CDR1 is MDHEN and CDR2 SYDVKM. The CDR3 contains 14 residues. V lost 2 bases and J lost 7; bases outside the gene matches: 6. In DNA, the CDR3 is TGTGCCAGCAGTTTACTCGGACAGGGAGCGACCCAGTACTTC. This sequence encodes CASSLLGQGATQYF.

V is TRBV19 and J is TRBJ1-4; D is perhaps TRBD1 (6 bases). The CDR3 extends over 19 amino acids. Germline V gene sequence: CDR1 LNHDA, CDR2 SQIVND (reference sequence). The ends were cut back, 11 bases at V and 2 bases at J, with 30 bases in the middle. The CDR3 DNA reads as TGTGCCTCCGATACTGGGCAGGGGCACTATAGAAGGACTAATGAAAAACTGTTTTTT. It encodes CASDTGQGHYRRTNEKLFF.

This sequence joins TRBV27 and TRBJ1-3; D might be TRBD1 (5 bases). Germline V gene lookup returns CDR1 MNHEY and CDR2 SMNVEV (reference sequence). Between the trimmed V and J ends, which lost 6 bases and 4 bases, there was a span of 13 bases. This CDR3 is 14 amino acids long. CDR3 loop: CASRPGGTGNTIYF. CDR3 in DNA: TGTGCCAGCAGACCCGGAGGGACCGGAAACACCATATATTTT.

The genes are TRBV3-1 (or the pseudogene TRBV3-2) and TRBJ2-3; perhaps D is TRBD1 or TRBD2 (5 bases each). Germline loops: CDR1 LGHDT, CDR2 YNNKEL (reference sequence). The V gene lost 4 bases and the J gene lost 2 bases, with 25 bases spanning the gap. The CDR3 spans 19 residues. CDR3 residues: CASSPKAARDRAHTDTQYF. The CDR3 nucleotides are TGTGCCAGCAGCCCCAAAGCCGCTCGGGACCGAGCTCACACAGATACGCAGTATTTT.

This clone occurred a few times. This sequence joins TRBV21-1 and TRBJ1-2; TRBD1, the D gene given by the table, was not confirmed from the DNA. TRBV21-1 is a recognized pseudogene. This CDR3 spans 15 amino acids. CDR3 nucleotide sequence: TGTGCCAGCCCTACCTGGAGGGGGCGCGACTATGGCTACACCTTC. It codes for CASPTWRGRDYGYTF.

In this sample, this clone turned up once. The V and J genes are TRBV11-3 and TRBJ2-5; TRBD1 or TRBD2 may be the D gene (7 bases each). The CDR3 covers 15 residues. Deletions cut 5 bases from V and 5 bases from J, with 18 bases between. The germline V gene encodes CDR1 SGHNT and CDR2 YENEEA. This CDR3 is CASSIGEGAMETQYF. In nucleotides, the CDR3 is TGTGCCAGCAGCATCGGGGAGGGGGCCATGGAGACCCAGTACTTC.

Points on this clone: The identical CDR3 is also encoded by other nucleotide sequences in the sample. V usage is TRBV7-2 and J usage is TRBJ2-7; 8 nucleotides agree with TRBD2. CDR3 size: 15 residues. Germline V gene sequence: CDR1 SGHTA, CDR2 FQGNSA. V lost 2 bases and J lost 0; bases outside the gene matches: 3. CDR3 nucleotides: TGTGCCAGCAGCTTAACTAGCGGAAGCTCCTACGAGCAGTACTTC. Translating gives CASSLTSGSSYEQYF. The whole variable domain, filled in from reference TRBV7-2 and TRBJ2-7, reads GAGVSQSPSNKVTEKGKDVELRCDPISGHTALYWYRQSLGQGLEFLIYFQGNSAPDKSGLPSDRFSAERTGGSVSTLTIQRTQQEDSAVYLCASSLTSGSSYEQYFGPGTRLTVT.

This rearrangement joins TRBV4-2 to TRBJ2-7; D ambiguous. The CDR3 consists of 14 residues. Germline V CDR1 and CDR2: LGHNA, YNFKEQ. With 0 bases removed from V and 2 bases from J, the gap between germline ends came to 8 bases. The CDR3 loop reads CASSQEPRPYEQYF. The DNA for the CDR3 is TGTGCCAGCAGCCAAGAGCCCCGGCCCTACGAGCAGTACTTC.

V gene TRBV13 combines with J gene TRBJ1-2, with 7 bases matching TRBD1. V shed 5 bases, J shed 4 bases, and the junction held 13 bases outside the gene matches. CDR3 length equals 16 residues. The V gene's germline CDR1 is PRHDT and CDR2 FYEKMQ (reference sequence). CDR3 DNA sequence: TGTGCCAGCAGCAGAGGGACAGACTCCCTTCGCTATGGCTACACCTTC. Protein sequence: CASSRGTDSLRYGYTF.

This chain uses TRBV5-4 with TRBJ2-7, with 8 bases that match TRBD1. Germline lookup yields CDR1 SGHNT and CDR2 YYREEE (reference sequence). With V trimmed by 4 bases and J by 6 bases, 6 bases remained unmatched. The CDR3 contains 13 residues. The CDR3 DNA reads TGTGCCAGCAGCAGACAGGGGATCCGCGAGCAGTACTTC. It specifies CASSRQGIREQYF.

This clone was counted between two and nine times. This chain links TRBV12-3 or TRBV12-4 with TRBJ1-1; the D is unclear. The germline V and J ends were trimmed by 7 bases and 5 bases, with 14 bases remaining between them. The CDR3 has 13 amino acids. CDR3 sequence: CASTWRFATEAFF. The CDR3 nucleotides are TGTGCCAGCACCTGGAGGTTTGCGACTGAAGCTTTCTTT.

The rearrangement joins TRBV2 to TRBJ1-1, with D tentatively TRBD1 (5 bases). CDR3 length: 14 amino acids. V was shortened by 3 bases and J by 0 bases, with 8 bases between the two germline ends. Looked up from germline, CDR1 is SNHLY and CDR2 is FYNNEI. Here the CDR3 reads CASSEQGMNTEAFF. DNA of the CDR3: TGTGCCAGCAGTGAGCAGGGAATGAACACTGAAGCTTTCTTT.

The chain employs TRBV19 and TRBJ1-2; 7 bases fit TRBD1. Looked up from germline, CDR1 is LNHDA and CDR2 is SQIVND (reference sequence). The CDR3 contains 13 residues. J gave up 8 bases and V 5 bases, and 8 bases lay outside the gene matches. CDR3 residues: CASSSDRETGYTF. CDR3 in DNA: TGTGCCAGTAGTTCCGACAGGGAGACCGGCTACACCTTC.

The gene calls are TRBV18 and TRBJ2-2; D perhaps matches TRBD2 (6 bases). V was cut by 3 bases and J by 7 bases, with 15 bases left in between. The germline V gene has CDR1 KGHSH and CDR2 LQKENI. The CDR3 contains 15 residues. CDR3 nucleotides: TGTGCCAGCTCACCCAGACTAGGGACTGACGGGGAGCTGTTTTTT. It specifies CASSPRLGTDGELFF. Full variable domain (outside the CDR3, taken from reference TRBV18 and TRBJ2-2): NAGVMQNPRHLVRRRGQEARLRCSPMKGHSHVYWYRQLPEEGLKFMVYLQKENIIDESGMPKERFSAEFPKEGPSILRIQQVVRGDSAAYFCASSPRLGTDGELFFGEGSRLTVL.

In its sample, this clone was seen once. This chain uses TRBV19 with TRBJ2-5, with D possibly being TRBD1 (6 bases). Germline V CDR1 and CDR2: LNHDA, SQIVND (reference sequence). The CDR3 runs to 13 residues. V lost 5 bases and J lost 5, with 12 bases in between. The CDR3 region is CASSWDNGETQYF. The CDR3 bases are TGTGCCAGTAGTTGGGACAATGGGGAGACCCAGTACTTC.

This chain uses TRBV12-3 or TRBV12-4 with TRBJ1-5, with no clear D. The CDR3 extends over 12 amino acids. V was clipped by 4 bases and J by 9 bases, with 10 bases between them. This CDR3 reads CASSWGVGPQHF. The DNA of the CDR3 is TGTGCCAGCAGTTGGGGAGTCGGGCCCCAGCATTTT.

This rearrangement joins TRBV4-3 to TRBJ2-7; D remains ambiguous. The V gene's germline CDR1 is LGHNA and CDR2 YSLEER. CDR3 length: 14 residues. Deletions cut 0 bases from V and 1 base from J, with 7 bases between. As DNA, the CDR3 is TGCGCCAGCAGCCAAGACGGCCGGTCCTACGAGCAGTACTTC. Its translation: CASSQDGRSYEQYF.